The TCR beta chain under discussion was sequenced for a study of Graves' ophthalmopathy and Graves' hyperthyroidism. Investigators amplified TCR beta CDR3 regions from RNA transcripts. The workflow started with a first-round RT-PCR run with HTBI primers and then moved on to a second-round multiplex PCR. TCRdb fed the multiplex PCR reads into MiXCR, producing one record per CDR3 protein. The sample holds approximately 700,000 distinct CDR3 sequences, 35% to 50% seen once. V was clipped by 3 bases and J by 0 bases, with 20 bases between them. This CDR3 contains 18 residues. Germline V gene lookup returns CDR1 LNHDA and CDR2 SQIVND (reference sequence).

The chain is built from TRBV19 and TRBJ1-1, with D possibly being TRBD1 (5 bases). The clonotype originates from an adult man with Graves' ophthalmopathy. Material for sequencing was peripheral blood. The CDR3 DNA reads TGTGCCAGTAGTATCGGGCCGGGGGTGCTTGGAATGAACACTGAAGCTTTCTTT. This translates into CASSIGPGVLGMNTEAFF.